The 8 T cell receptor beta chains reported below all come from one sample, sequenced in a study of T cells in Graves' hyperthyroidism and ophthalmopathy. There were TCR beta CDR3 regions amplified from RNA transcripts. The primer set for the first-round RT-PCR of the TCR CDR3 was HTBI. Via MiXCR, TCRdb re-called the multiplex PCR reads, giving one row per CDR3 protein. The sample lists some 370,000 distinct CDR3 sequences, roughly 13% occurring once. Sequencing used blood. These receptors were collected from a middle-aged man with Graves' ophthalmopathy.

The CDR3 spells CASSPEGGNEKLFF. The DNA of the CDR3 is TGTGCCAGCAGCCCAGAGGGCGGAAATGAAAAACTGTTTTTT. The chain combines TRBV27 with TRBJ1-4; D gene ambiguous. The V end was cut by 6 bases, the J end by 5 bases, with 13 bases between. CDR1 is MNHEY and CDR2 is SMNVEV in the germline V gene (reference sequence). The length of the CDR3 is 14 residues.

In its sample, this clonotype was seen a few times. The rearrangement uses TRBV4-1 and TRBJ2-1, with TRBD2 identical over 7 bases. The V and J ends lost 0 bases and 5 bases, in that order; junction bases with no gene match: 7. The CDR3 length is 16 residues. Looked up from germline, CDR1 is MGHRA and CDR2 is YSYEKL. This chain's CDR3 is CASSQDRGERDNEQFF. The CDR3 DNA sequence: TGCGCCAGCAGCCAAGATCGGGGGGAGAGGGACAATGAGCAGTTCTTC.

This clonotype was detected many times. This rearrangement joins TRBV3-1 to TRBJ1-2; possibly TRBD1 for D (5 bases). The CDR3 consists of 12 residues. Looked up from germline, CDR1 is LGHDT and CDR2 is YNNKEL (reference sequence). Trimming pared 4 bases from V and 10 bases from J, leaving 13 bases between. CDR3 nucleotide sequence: TGTGCCAGCAGCCTCTCCAGGGAGGACTACACCTTC. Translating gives CASSLSREDYTF. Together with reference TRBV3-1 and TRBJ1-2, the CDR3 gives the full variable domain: DTAVSQTPKYLVTQMGNDKSIKCEQNLGHDTMYWYKQDSKKFLKIMFSYNNKELIINETVPNRFSPKSPDKAHLNLHINSLELGDSAVYFCASSLSREDYTFGSGTRLTVV.

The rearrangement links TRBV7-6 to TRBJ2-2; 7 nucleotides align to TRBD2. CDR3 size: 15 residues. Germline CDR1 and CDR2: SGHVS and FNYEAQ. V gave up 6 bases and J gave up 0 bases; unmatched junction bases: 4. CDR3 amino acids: CASRQSGANTGELFF. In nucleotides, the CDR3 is TGTGCCAGCAGACAAAGCGGGGCGAACACCGGGGAGCTGTTTTTT.

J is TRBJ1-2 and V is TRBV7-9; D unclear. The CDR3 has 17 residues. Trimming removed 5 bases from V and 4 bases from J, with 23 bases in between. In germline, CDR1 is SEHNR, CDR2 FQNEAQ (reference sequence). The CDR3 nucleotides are TGTGCCAGCAGCCCATATTTGATTGACGTAGCGAGCTATGGCTACACCTTC. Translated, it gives CASSPYLIDVASYGYTF.

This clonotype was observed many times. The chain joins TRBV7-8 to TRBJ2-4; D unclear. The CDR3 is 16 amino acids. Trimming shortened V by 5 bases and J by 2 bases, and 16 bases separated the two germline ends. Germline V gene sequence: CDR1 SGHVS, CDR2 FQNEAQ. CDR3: CASSHRRAGPKNIQYF. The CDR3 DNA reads TGTGCCAGCAGCCATCGAAGGGCTGGACCCAAAAACATTCAGTACTTC. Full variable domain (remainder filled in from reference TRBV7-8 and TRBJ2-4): GAGVSQSPRYKVAKRGQDVALRCDPISGHVSLFWYQQALGQGPEFLTYFQNEAQLDKSGLPSDRFFAERPEGSVSTLKIQRTQQEDSAVYLCASSHRRAGPKNIQYFGAGTRLSVL.

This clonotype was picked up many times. The CDR3 reads CASSPLLLAGNEQFF. CDR3 nucleotide sequence: TGTGCCAGCTCACCACTATTGTTAGCGGGGAATGAGCAGTTCTTC. The chain employs TRBV18 and TRBJ2-1; 8 bases are shared with TRBD2. The CDR3 sequence is 15 residues long. V was pared by 1 base and J by 7 bases, with 6 bases of the junction left unmatched. CDR1 is KGHSH, CDR2 LQKENI, per germline.

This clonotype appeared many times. This chain's CDR3 is CASSPGWTGSTDTQYF. The CDR3 bases are TGTGCCAGCAGCCCAGGGTGGACAGGAAGCACAGATACGCAGTATTTT. The rearrangement links TRBV5-6 to TRBJ2-3, with 7 positions matching TRBD1. The trim removed 4 bases at V and 0 bases at J, leaving 8 bases unmatched. CDR3 length equals 16 residues. Germline CDR1 SGHDT, CDR2 YYEEEE.